The present entry profiles one T cell receptor beta chain with its context. The data were taken from a study of blood T cell repertoires in COVID-19. The CDR3 totals 17 residues. J gave up 7 bases and V 3 bases, and 20 bases lay outside the gene matches. Germline CDR1 reads SQVTM; CDR2 reads ANQGSEA. Method: immunoSEQ multiplex PCR; TCRdb's copy keeps in-frame clones and lacks some. The table has roughly 300,000 clones, over 75% seen once. Source material: peripheral blood. This sequence was found in a woman under 40 with COVID-19, enrolled during active disease. This rearrangement joins TRBV29-1 to TRBJ1-2; TRBD1 agrees at 7 bases. CDR3 in amino acids: CSVDLLTGSFHMFGYTF. CDR3 sequence (DNA): TGCAGCGTTGATTTATTGACAGGGAGTTTCCATATGTTTGGCTACACCTTC.